The clone carrying this TCR beta chain came up a few times. Its antigen is not identified. This CDR3 is 13 amino acids long. Germline lookup yields CDR1 KGHSH and CDR2 LQKENI. J gave up 8 bases and V 1 base, and 3 bases lay outside the gene matches. This entry comes from a study of OX40 agonist ivuxolimab in advanced cancers. Whole-study results and caveats: Average numbers of expanded clones were greater in CD8+ T cells than in CD4+.

Repertoires were generated with immunoSEQ multiplex PCR, while TCRdb's copy carries only in-frame clones and drops some. Here the sample spans around 80,000 clones, about 88% being singletons. The sample consisted of CD4+ or CD8+ T cells sorted from blood, taken in a trial of the OX40 agonist ivuxolimab. The chain combines TRBV18 with TRBJ1-1, with 8 bases identical to TRBD1. The origin of this receptor is an adult with an advanced solid tumor such as melanoma, head and neck, liver or kidney cancer. CDR3 amino acids: CASSPLNRGEAFF. In DNA form, the CDR3 reads TGTGCCAGCTCACCACTAAACAGGGGGGAAGCTTTCTTT.